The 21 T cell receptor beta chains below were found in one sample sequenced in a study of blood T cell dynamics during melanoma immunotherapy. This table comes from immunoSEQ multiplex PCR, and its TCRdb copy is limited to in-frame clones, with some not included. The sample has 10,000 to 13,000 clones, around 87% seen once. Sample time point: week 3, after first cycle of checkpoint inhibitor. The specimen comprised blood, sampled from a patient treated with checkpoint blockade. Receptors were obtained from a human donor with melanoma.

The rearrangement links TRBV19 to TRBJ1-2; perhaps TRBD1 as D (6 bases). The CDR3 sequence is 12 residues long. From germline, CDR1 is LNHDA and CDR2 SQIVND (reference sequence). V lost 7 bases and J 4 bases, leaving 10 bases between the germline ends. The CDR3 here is CASIDRLYGYTF. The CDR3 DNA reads TGTGCCAGTATAGACAGGCTCTATGGCTACACCTTC. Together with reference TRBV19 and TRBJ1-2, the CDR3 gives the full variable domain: DGGITQSPKYLFRKEGQNVTLSCEQNLNHDAMYWYRQDPGQGLRLIYYSQIVNDFQKGDIAEGYSVSREKKESFPLTVTSAQKNPTAFYLCASIDRLYGYTFGSGTRLTVV.

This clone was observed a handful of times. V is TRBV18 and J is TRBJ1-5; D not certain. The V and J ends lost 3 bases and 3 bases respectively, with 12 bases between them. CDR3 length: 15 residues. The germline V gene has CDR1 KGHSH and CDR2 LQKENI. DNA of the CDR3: TGTGCCAGCTCACCGCAACAAGTAAACAATCAGCCCCAGCATTTT. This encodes CASSPQQVNNQPQHF.

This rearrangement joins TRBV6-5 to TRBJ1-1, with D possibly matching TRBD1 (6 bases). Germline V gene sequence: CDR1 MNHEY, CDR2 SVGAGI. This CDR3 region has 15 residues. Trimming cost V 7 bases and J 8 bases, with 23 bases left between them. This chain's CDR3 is CASTQLLTGPGEAFF. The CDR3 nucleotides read TGTGCCAGCACCCAACTCTTGACAGGACCCGGGGAAGCTTTCTTT.

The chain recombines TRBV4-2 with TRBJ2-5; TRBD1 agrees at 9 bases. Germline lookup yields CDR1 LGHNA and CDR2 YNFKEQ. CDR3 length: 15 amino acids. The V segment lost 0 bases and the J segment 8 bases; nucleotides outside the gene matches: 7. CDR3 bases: TGTGCCAGCAGCCAAGATCGAGGACAGGGGAAAACCCAGTACTTC. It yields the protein CASSQDRGQGKTQYF.

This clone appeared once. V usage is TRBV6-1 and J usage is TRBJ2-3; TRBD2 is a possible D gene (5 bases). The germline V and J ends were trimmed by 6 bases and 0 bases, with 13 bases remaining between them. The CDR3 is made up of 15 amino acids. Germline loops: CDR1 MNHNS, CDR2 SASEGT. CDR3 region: CASSRTRFSTDTQYF. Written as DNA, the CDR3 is TGTGCCAGCAGCCGGACTCGGTTCAGCACAGATACGCAGTATTTT.

The DNA for the CDR3 is TGTGCCAGCAGCTTAAGAGGGGGGTTCGACACTGAAGCTTTCTTT. The encoded protein is CASSLRGGFDTEAFF. The genes are TRBV7-9 and TRBJ1-1; TRBD1 is a possible D gene (6 bases). Per the germline V gene, CDR1 is SEHNR and CDR2 is FQNEAQ (reference sequence). The CDR3 sequence is 15 residues long. V lost 2 bases to trimming and J lost 3 bases, with 13 bases between them.

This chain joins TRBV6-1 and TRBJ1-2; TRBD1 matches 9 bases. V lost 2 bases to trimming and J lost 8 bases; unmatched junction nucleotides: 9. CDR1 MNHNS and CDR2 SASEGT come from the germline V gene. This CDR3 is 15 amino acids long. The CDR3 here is CASSELTGGSGGYTF. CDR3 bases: TGTGCCAGCAGTGAACTAACAGGGGGCTCGGGCGGCTACACCTTC.

The CDR3: CASSLGPSGDYEQYV. CDR3 nucleotide sequence: TGTGCCAGCAGCTTAGGGCCTAGCGGGGACTACGAGCAGTACGTC. The V call is TRBV7-2, the J call TRBJ2-7, with 9 positions matching TRBD2. J gave up 3 bases and V 1 base, and 4 bases lay outside the gene matches. Germline-derived CDR1 and CDR2 are SGHTA and FQGNSA. There are 15 residues in the CDR3.

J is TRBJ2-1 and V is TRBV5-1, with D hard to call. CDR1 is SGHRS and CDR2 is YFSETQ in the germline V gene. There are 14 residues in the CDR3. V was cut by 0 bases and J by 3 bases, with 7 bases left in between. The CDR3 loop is CASSLEGGYNEQFF. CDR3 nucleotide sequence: TGCGCCAGCAGCTTGGAGGGTGGCTACAATGAGCAGTTCTTC.

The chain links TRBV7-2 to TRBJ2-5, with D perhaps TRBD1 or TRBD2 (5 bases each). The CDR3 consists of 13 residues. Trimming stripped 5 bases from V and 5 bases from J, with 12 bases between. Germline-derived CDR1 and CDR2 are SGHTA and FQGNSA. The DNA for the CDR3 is TGTGCCAGCAGCCTCTCAAGGGACGAGACCCAGTACTTC. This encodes CASSLSRDETQYF. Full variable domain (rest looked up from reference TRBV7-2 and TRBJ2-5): GAGVSQSPSNKVTEKGKDVELRCDPISGHTALYWYRQSLGQGLEFLIYFQGNSAPDKSGLPSDRFSAERTGGSVSTLTIQRTQQEDSAVYLCASSLSRDETQYFGPGTRLLVL.

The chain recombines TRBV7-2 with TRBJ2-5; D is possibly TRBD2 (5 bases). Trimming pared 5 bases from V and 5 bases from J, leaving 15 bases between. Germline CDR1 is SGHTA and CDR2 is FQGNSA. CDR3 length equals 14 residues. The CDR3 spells CASSPSAQRETQYF. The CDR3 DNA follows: TGTGCCAGCAGCCCCTCGGCCCAGCGGGAGACCCAGTACTTC.

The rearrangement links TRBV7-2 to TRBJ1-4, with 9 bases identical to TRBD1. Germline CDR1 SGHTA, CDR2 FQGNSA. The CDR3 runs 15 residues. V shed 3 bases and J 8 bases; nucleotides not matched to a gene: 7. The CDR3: CASSFTGTGQEKLFF. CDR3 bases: TGTGCCAGCAGCTTTACCGGGACAGGGCAAGAAAAACTGTTTTTT.

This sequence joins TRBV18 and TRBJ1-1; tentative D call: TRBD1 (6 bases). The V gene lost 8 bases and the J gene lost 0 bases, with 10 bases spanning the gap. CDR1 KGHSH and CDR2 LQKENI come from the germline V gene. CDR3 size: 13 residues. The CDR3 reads CASADSLNTEAFF. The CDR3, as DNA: TGTGCCAGCGCGGACAGTTTGAACACTGAAGCTTTCTTT.

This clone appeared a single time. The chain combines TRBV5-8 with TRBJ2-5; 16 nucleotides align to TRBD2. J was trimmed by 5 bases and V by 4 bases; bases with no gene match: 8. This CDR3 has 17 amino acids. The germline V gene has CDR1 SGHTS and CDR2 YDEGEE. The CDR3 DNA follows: TGTGCCAGCAGCAAAGGGACTAGCGGGGGGGCCGCGGAGACCCAGTACTTC. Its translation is CASSKGTSGGAAETQYF.

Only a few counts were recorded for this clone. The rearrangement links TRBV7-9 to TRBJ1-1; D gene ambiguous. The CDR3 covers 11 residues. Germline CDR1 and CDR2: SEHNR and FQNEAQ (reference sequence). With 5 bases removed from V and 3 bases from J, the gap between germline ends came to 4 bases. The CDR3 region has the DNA TGTGCCAGCAGCGTGGACACTGAAGCTTTCTTT. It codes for CASSVDTEAFF.

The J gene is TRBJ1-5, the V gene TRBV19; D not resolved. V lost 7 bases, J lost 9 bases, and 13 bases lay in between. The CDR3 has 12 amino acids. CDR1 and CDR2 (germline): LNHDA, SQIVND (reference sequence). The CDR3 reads CASKEGGRPQHF. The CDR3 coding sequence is TGTGCCAGTAAGGAGGGAGGGAGGCCCCAGCATTTT.

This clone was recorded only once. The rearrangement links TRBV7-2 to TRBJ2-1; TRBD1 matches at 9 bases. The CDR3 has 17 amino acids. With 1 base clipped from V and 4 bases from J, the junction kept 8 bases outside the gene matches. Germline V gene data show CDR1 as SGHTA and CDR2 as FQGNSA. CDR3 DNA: TGTGCCAGCAGCTTAGGCGGACAGGGGTTAAGGTACAATGAGCAGTTCTTC. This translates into CASSLGGQGLRYNEQFF. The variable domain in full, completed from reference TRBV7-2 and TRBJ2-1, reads GAGVSQSPSNKVTEKGKDVELRCDPISGHTALYWYRQSLGQGLEFLIYFQGNSAPDKSGLPSDRFSAERTGGSVSTLTIQRTQQEDSAVYLCASSLGGQGLRYNEQFFGPGTRLTVL.

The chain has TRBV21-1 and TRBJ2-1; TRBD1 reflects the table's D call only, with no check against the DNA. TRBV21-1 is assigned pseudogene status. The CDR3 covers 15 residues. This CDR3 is CASSIRGWVGNEQFF. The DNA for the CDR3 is TGTGCCAGCAGCATCAGGGGTTGGGTAGGCAATGAGCAGTTCTTC.

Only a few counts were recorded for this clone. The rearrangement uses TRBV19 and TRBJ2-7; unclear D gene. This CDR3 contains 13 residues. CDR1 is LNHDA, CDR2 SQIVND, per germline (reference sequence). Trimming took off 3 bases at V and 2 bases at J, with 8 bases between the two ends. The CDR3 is CASSMFGAYEQYF. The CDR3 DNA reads TGTGCCAGTAGTATGTTCGGAGCCTACGAGCAGTACTTC.

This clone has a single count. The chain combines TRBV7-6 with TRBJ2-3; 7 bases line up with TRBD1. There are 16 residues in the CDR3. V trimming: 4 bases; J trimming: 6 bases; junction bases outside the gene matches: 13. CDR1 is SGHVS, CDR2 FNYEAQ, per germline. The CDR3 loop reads CASSSRRGRGWDTQYF. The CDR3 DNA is TGTGCCAGCAGCTCTCGCCGGGGCAGGGGGTGGGATACGCAGTATTTT.

In nucleotides, the CDR3 is TGTGCCAGCAGCTTGGCCGGGGCAATATCCTACGAGCAGTACTTC. Translating gives CASSLAGAISYEQYF. The J gene is TRBJ2-7, the V gene TRBV5-4, with D perhaps matching TRBD1 or TRBD2 (5 bases each). The V end was cut by 0 bases, the J end by 1 base, with 11 bases between. The CDR3 extends over 15 amino acids. Germline assignment: CDR1 SGHNT and CDR2 YYREEE (reference sequence).